This T cell receptor (beta chain) derives from a study of OX40 agonist ivuxolimab in advanced cancers. Study-level information: Patient treatment consisted of intravenous ivuxolimab administration every 2 weeks at 0.01 to 10 mg/kg.

Clones were read by immunoSEQ multiplex PCR, and TCRdb kept only the in-frame ones, dropping some. The sample lists roughly 60,000 clones; around 80% were seen once. V trimming: 3 bases; J trimming: 0 bases; junction bases outside the gene matches: 5. The CDR3 is 15 residues long. Germline lookup yields CDR1 SGHNT and CDR2 YENEEA. V usage is TRBV11-3 and J usage is TRBJ2-7; 7 bases are a match to TRBD2. The source of this sequence is an adult with an advanced solid tumor such as melanoma, head and neck, liver or kidney cancer. Specimen: CD4+ or CD8+ T cells sorted from blood, collected in a trial of the OX40 agonist ivuxolimab. The CDR3 DNA follows: TGTGCCAGCAGCTTTGAAGCGGGGAGCTCCTACGAGCAGTACTTC. This encodes CASSFEAGSSYEQYF.